This record covers a single TCR beta chain. The source of the sample is a study of blood T cell repertoires in COVID-19. The wider study: Collection of acute and convalescent COVID-19 samples took place in the United States, Italy and Spain. T cells, B-cell-depleted T cells, or PBMCs provided the cDNA or gDNA that served as material.

Original analysis: From reference gene primer amplification, estimates of nucleated cell counts were derived. Some clones are missing from TCRdb's copy, which holds only in-frame ones; the method was immunoSEQ multiplex PCR. The V and J calls and clone size come from that table; D and trimming were worked out from the DNA. The sample contains around 70,000 clones, 88% of which appear only once. This CDR3 spans 15 amino acids. J was trimmed by 6 bases and V by 1 base; bases with no gene match: 2. Germline CDR1 reads SGHVS; CDR2 reads FQNEAQ. The source material was peripheral blood. The chain uses TRBV7-8 and TRBJ2-2; 10 bases agree with TRBD2. This receptor was taken from a human donor in a cohort sampled during active COVID-19. The CDR3 DNA follows: TGTGCCAGCAGCTTAGGTCTAGCGGGAGCCGGGGAGCTGTTTTTT. Its protein is CASSLGLAGAGELFF.